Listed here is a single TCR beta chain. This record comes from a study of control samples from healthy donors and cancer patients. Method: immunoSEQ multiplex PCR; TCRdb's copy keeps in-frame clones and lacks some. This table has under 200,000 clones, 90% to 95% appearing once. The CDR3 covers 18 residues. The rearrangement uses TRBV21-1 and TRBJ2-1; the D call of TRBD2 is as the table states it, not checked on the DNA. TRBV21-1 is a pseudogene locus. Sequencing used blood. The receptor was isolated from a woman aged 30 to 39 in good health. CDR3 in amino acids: CASSKALGTSGRKNEQFF. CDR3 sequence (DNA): TGTGCCAGCAGCAAAGCCCTCGGGACTAGCGGGAGAAAAAATGAGCAGTTCTTC.